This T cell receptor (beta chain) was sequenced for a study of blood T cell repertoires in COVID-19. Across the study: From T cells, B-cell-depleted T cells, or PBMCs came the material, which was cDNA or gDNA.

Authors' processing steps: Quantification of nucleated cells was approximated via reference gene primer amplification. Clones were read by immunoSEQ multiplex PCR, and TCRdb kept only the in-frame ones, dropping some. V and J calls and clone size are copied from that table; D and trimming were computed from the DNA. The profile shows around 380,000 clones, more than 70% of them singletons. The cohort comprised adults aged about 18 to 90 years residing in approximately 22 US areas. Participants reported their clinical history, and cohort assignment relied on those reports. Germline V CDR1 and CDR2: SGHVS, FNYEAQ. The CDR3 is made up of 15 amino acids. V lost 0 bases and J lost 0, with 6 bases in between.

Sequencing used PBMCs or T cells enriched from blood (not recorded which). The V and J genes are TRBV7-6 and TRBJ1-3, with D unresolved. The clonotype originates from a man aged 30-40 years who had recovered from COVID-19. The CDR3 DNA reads TGTGCCAGCAGCTTAGCAGCTTACTCTGGAAACACCATATATTTT. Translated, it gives CASSLAAYSGNTIYF.